This passage covers 19 T cell receptor beta chains from one sample sequenced in a study of PD-1 blockade in mismatch repair-deficient tumors. Time point specified: roughly ten-day in vitro stimulation with candidate neoantigen peptide 3. The data were produced by immunoSEQ multiplex PCR, yet TCRdb's version contains in-frame clones alone and is incomplete. The data show approximately 10,000 clones, over 80% seen once. Their antigen targets remain unknown. The sequences come from cells cultured in vitro, collected from a patient treated with pembrolizumab. Receptors were obtained from an adult with mismatch repair-deficient cancer.

This chain joins TRBV30 and TRBJ1-1; D is unclear. Germline V CDR1 and CDR2: GTSNPN, SVGIG (reference sequence). The V gene lost 0 bases and the J gene lost 1 base, with 6 bases spanning the gap. The CDR3 contains 13 residues. The CDR3 nucleotides are TGTGCCTGGAGTGTACGGGAGAACACTGAAGCTTTCTTT. The encoded protein is CAWSVRENTEAFF.

The V and J genes are TRBV7-2 and TRBJ2-1, with D unclear. V lost 1 base, J lost 1 base, and 8 bases lay in between. The CDR3 consists of 15 residues. Germline-derived CDR1 and CDR2 are SGHTA and FQGNSA. As DNA, the CDR3 is TGTGCCAGCAGCTTAGAAGGGTTGTCCTACAATGAGCAGTTCTTC. Protein product: CASSLEGLSYNEQFF.

This clone appeared once. V usage is TRBV27 and J usage is TRBJ2-2; a weak D match, TRBD1 (6 bases). CDR3 length: 15 residues. V was clipped by 6 bases and J by 4 bases, with 15 bases between them. Germline lookup yields CDR1 MNHEY and CDR2 SMNVEV (reference sequence). The CDR3 DNA follows: TGTGCCAGCAGACTTACAGGGCTCAGCACCGGGGAGCTGTTTTTT. Translated, it gives CASRLTGLSTGELFF.

The chain recombines TRBV15 with TRBJ1-5; possible D gene TRBD1, 6 bases. The CDR3 length is 14 residues. V lost 5 bases to trimming and J lost 7 bases, with 15 bases between them. Germline CDR1 LNHNV, CDR2 YYDKDF (reference sequence). The CDR3 reads CATSLNRDKQPQHF. In nucleotides, the CDR3 is TGTGCCACCAGCCTTAACAGGGATAAGCAGCCCCAGCATTTT.

This chain joins TRBV25-1 and TRBJ1-2; D remains ambiguous. V lost 3 bases, J lost 1 base, and 6 bases lay in between. CDR1 is MGHDK and CDR2 is SYGVNS in the germline V gene. The CDR3 sequence is 13 residues long. DNA for the CDR3: TGTGCCAGCAGTGAGGTCAATAACTATGGCTACACCTTC. Encoded protein: CASSEVNNYGYTF.

V gene TRBV28 combines with J gene TRBJ1-3; D remains ambiguous. This CDR3 is built from 16 residues. From germline, CDR1 is MDHEN and CDR2 SYDVKM. Trimming took off 2 bases at V and 0 bases at J, with 11 bases between the two ends. The CDR3 region has the DNA TGTGCCAGCAGTTTAACCGAGCGCCACTCTGGAAACACCATATATTTT. As protein: CASSLTERHSGNTIYF. Based on the CDR3 plus reference TRBV28 and TRBJ1-3, the full variable domain is DVKVTQSSRYLVKRTGEKVFLECVQDMDHENMFWYRQDPGLGLRLIYFSYDVKMKEKGDIPEGYSVSREKKERFSLILESASTNQTSMYLCASSLTERHSGNTIYFGEGSWLTVV.

The chain has TRBV19 and TRBJ2-7; TRBD2 agrees at 7 bases. V lost 7 bases to trimming and J lost 4 bases; unmatched junction nucleotides: 7. Germline values: CDR1 LNHDA, CDR2 SQIVND (reference sequence). The CDR3 runs to 13 residues. CDR3 region: CASTDPSGYEQYF. CDR3 in DNA: TGTGCCAGTACCGACCCTAGCGGTTACGAGCAGTACTTC.

This chain connects TRBV25-1 to TRBJ2-1; the match to TRBD1 covers 11 bases. The CDR3 length is 15 residues. Germline trimming cut 4 bases from V and 7 bases from J; bases unmatched to any gene: 6. In germline, CDR1 is MGHDK, CDR2 SYGVNS. CDR3 sequence: CASSGFGTGGNEQFF. CDR3 coding DNA: TGTGCCAGCAGTGGTTTCGGGACAGGGGGGAATGAGCAGTTCTTC.

This clone was counted a few times. The J gene is TRBJ2-7, the V gene TRBV11-1; 12 bases agree with TRBD2. Per the germline V gene, CDR1 is SGHAT and CDR2 is FQDESV (reference sequence). With V trimmed by 5 bases and J by 5 bases, 16 bases remained unmatched. The CDR3 runs 18 residues. CDR3 DNA sequence: TGTGCCAGCAGCCCGAAAATGAAAACTAGCGGGAGGACCCACGAGCAGTACTTC. As protein: CASSPKMKTSGRTHEQYF.

The chain recombines TRBV27 with TRBJ1-1; D not resolved. Trimming took 2 bases from V and 1 from J, leaving 5 bases between them. The CDR3 is 13 residues long. Germline V gives CDR1 MNHEY, CDR2 SMNVEV (reference sequence). The CDR3 here is CASSLTENTEAFF. The DNA of the CDR3 is TGTGCCAGCAGTTTAACGGAGAACACTGAAGCTTTCTTT.

The chain recombines TRBV5-1 with TRBJ2-3, with 15 bases that match TRBD2. J was trimmed by 0 bases and V by 4 bases; bases with no gene match: 3. The CDR3 length is 17 residues. Germline lookup yields CDR1 SGHRS and CDR2 YFSETQ. CDR3 sequence: CASSPGLAGGSTDTQYF. As DNA, the CDR3 is TGCGCCAGCAGCCCGGGACTAGCGGGAGGCAGCACAGATACGCAGTATTTT.

CDR3 residues: CASSIIQGPAGEQYF. The CDR3 nucleotides read TGTGCCAGCAGCATTATACAGGGTCCGGCGGGGGAGCAGTACTTC. The J gene is TRBJ2-7, the V gene TRBV11-3, with D perhaps matching TRBD1 or TRBD2 (6 bases each). This CDR3 is 15 amino acids long. Germline assignment: CDR1 SGHNT and CDR2 YENEEA. The V end lost 5 bases, the J end lost 7 bases, and 21 bases lay between the germline ends.

This chain links TRBV11-3 with TRBJ1-6; 10 positions match TRBD1. The V gene's germline CDR1 is SGHNT and CDR2 YENEEA. The J segment lost 7 bases and the V segment lost 5 bases, leaving 5 bases of the junction unmatched. The length of the CDR3 is 15 residues. CDR3 sequence reads: CASSPTGGGNSPLHF. The CDR3 nucleotides read TGTGCCAGCAGCCCGACAGGGGGCGGGAATTCACCCCTCCACTTT.

The chain recombines TRBV30 with TRBJ2-7; 9 bases agree with TRBD1. Per germline, CDR1 GTSNPN and CDR2 SVGIG (reference sequence). CDR3 length: 14 amino acids. The ends lost 5 bases at V and 2 bases at J; junction bases unmatched: 7. The CDR3 is CAWETGQGTYEQYF. CDR3 coding DNA: TGTGCCTGGGAAACGGGACAGGGTACCTACGAGCAGTACTTC.

The CDR3 protein is CASSGTVRLAGTYNEQFF. CDR3 in DNA: TGTGCCAGTAGTGGGACAGTACGACTAGCGGGGACCTACAATGAGCAGTTCTTC. The gene calls are TRBV19 and TRBJ2-1, with 11 bases matching TRBD2. The ends lost 5 bases at V and 2 bases at J; junction bases unmatched: 11. Per germline, CDR1 LNHDA and CDR2 SQIVND (reference sequence). The CDR3 is 18 residues long.

This chain connects TRBV11-3 to TRBJ2-1; no reliable D call. The CDR3 consists of 15 residues. Germline CDR1 is SGHNT and CDR2 is YENEEA. Trimming took off 1 base at V and 3 bases at J, with 10 bases between the two ends. CDR3 in DNA: TGTGCCAGCAGCTTAGCGGGTAAATTCTACAATGAGCAGTTCTTC. Its translation is CASSLAGKFYNEQFF.

The chain employs TRBV9 and TRBJ2-3; perhaps TRBD2 as D (6 bases). Germline CDR1 is SGDLS and CDR2 is YYNGEE. The CDR3 extends over 14 amino acids. The ends were cut back, 1 base at V and 4 bases at J, with 10 bases in the middle. The CDR3, as DNA: TGTGCCAGCAGCGTAAACGGGAGAGCAGATACGCAGTATTTT. As protein: CASSVNGRADTQYF.

The chain has TRBV21-1 and TRBJ2-7; the D call TRBD1 from the table was never checked on the DNA. TRBV21-1 constitutes a pseudogene. The CDR3 runs to 16 residues. The CDR3 loop is CASSKDFLTGFYEQYF. DNA of the CDR3: TGTGCCAGCAGCAAAGATTTTTTGACAGGGTTTTACGAGCAGTACTTC.

The chain uses TRBV29-1 and TRBJ2-1, with 11 bases lining up with TRBD2. The length of the CDR3 is 18 residues. With 7 bases clipped from V and 6 bases from J, the junction kept 20 bases outside the gene matches. Germline CDR1 reads SQVTM; CDR2 reads ANQGSEA. CDR3 DNA: TGCAGCGCCCCCGACGTACTAGCGGGAGAGCAAAACGTCAATGAGCAGTTCTTC. It specifies CSAPDVLAGEQNVNEQFF.